This T cell receptor beta chain derives from a study of OX40 agonist ivuxolimab in advanced cancers. With V trimmed by 3 bases and J by 10 bases, 10 bases remained unmatched. CDR1 SGHRS and CDR2 YFSETQ come from the germline V gene. This CDR3 spans 15 amino acids. This clone was recorded a few times. Its antigen is unidentified. Overall study results and limits: Clonal expansion from baseline to week 6 occurred in both CD4+ and CD8+ T cells.

Assay used: immunoSEQ multiplex PCR; TCRdb lists only in-frame clones, some missing. The sample includes fewer than 75,000 clones, 80% of them seen just once. The material sequenced was CD4+ or CD8+ T cells sorted from blood, taken in a trial of the OX40 agonist ivuxolimab. J is TRBJ1-6 and V is TRBV5-1, with 7 bases matching TRBD1. The receptor comes from an adult with an advanced solid tumor such as melanoma, head and neck, liver or kidney cancer. DNA of the CDR3: TGCGCCAGCAGCTCACAAGGACAGGAGGGATCACCCCTCCACTTT. The encoded protein is CASSSQGQEGSPLHF. Using reference TRBV5-1 and TRBJ1-6 for the parts outside the CDR3, the full variable domain is KAGVTQTPRYLIKTRGQQVTLSCSPISGHRSVSWYQQTPGQGLQFLFEYFSETQRNKGNFPGRFSGRQFSNSRSEMNVSTLELGDSALYLCASSSQGQEGSPLHFGNGTRLTVT.